These 7 T cell receptor beta chains share one sample of origin, sequenced in a study of T-cell reconstitution after alpha-beta-depleted transplantation in children. A library of TCRbeta sequences, prepared with unique molecular identifiers, was generated. TCRdb recomputed calls from the PCR reads with MiXCR, one row per CDR3 protein. The table lists more than 150,000 distinct CDR3 sequences, approximately 6.8% of them singletons. The material was PBMCs from the stem cell graft donor, obtained from the stem cell graft. All receptors come from a human donor who donated a stem cell graft to a child with Wiskott-Aldrich syndrome.

The sample holds one count of this clonotype. This sequence may be a read error, since a much larger clone differs from it by one base. V gene TRBV7-9 combines with J gene TRBJ2-3, with 8 positions matching TRBD1. The CDR3 runs 16 residues. Germline values: CDR1 SEHNR, CDR2 FQNEAQ (reference sequence). The DNA of the CDR3 is TGTGCCAGCAGCTTAGGTGCAGGGGGCAGCACAGATGCGCAGTATTTT. Protein product: CASSLGAGGSTDAQYF.

This clonotype occurred many times. The chain joins TRBV2 to TRBJ2-7; D gene uncertain. The CDR3 length is 11 residues. CDR1 is SNHLY, CDR2 FYNNEI, per germline. Trimming took 5 bases from V and 2 from J, leaving 4 bases between them. The CDR3 DNA reads TGTGCCAGCAGTTGGACCTACGAGCAGTACTTC. Its translation is CASSWTYEQYF.

The table lists this clonotype with many counts. This chain joins TRBV12-3 or TRBV12-4 and TRBJ2-2, with D possibly being TRBD1 or TRBD2 (6 bases each). V was shortened by 3 bases and J by 4 bases, with 21 bases between the two germline ends. This CDR3 is built from 18 residues. The CDR3 nucleotides are TGTGCCAGCAGTTTTATGGGGGGCTCTACCCTCCGCACCGGGGAGCTGTTTTTT. Translation: CASSFMGGSTLRTGELFF.

This clonotype has ten or more counts. The chain combines TRBV6-1 with TRBJ2-1; 8 nucleotides agree with TRBD2. Germline loops: CDR1 MNHNS, CDR2 SASEGT. The V segment lost 5 bases and the J segment 3 bases; nucleotides outside the gene matches: 9. CDR3 length equals 16 residues. The CDR3 bases are TGTGCCAGCAGTCCTAGTTTAGCGGGAAACTACAATGAGCAGTTCTTC. Amino acids: CASSPSLAGNYNEQFF.

This clonotype showed up many times. The chain joins TRBV5-1 to TRBJ1-5; TRBD1 is a possible D gene (6 bases). This CDR3 is 16 amino acids long. The germline V and J ends were trimmed by 4 bases and 8 bases, with 22 bases remaining between them. Germline CDR1 reads SGHRS; CDR2 reads YFSETQ. Here the CDR3 reads CASSRTGTLMGEPQHF. The CDR3 region has the DNA TGCGCCAGCAGCCGTACCGGGACACTGATGGGCGAGCCCCAGCATTTT.

This clonotype was counted many times. This chain joins TRBV10-3 and TRBJ1-2, with D possibly TRBD1 on 5 matching bases. CDR3 length equals 14 residues. The germline V gene has CDR1 ENHRY and CDR2 SYGVKD. V was pared by 7 bases and J by 4 bases, with 16 bases between. The CDR3 is CAIMLTGPSYGYTF. The CDR3 DNA follows: TGTGCCATCATGCTAACAGGCCCTAGCTATGGCTACACCTTC.

This clonotype has at least ten counts. The rearrangement joins TRBV12-3 or TRBV12-4 to TRBJ1-2; 7 bases agree with TRBD1. CDR3 length: 17 residues. V was clipped by 3 bases and J by 0 bases; unmatched bases: 10. CDR3 protein: CASSFDRVVLTNYGYTF. CDR3 nucleotide sequence: TGTGCCAGCAGTTTCGACAGGGTAGTCCTCACTAACTATGGCTACACCTTC.